These T cell receptor beta chains were read from a single sample in a study of blood T cell repertoires in COVID-19. Assay: immunoSEQ multiplex PCR; the TCRdb copy retains only in-frame clones and omits some. The sample contains about 270,000 clones, roughly 79% of which appear only once. The sample was peripheral blood. The receptors shown here come from a woman aged 55-70 years with active or convalescent COVID-19. CDR3s include the opening cysteine and the closing phenylalanine or tryptophan. A D gene is named only where the DNA matches it firmly. Clone size is given for some rows only: seen once, a few or many times, or a class if the clone is expanded.

v_gene	j_gene	abundance	d_gene	CDR3aa	CDR3nt
TRBV18	TRBJ1-4	.	.	CASSLTNGRSEKLFF	TGTGCCAGCTCACTTACTAACGGGAGGTCGGAAAAACTGTTTTTT
TRBV12-3/TRBV12-4	TRBJ1-2	few	TRBD1	CASTGQGVYGYTF	TGTGCCAGCACTGGACAGGGAGTCTATGGCTACACCTTC
TRBV19	TRBJ2-1	once	TRBD2	CASSGTSGGAAYNEQFF	TGTGCCAGTAGTGGGACTAGCGGGGGGGCCGCCTACAATGAGCAGTTCTTC
TRBV25-1	TRBJ2-1	.	.	CASCGHDYNEQFF	TGTGCCAGCTGCGGACACGACTACAATGAGCAGTTCTTC
TRBV6-4	TRBJ2-1	.	TRBD1	CASSDSDRGDEQFF	TGTGCCAGCAGTGACTCCGACAGGGGGGATGAGCAGTTCTTC
TRBV29-1	TRBJ1-1	.	.	CSVEGAMGAQMNTEAFF	TGCAGCGTTGAAGGGGCGATGGGTGCTCAAATGAACACTGAAGCTTTCTTT
TRBV7-7	TRBJ2-3	.	.	CASSLGLSLYTDTQYF	TGTGCTAGCAGCTTAGGTTTGTCACTTTACACAGATACGCAGTATTTT
TRBV6-6	TRBJ2-3	.	.	CASSYSVEDTQYF	TGTGCCAGCAGTTACTCGGTGGAGGATACGCAGTATTTT
TRBV28	TRBJ1-2	.	TRBD1	CASSLTGDGDGYTF	TGTGCCAGCAGTTTGACAGGGGACGGTGATGGCTACACCTTC
TRBV18	TRBJ1-6	.	TRBD1	CASSPGQGESIFSPLHF	TGTGCCAGCTCACCCGGACAGGGTGAAAGTATCTTTTCACCCCTCCACTTT
TRBV19	TRBJ2-1	few	TRBD2	CASSGTSGGASYNEQFF	TGTGCCAGTAGCGGGACTAGCGGGGGGGCTTCTTACAATGAGCAGTTCTTC
TRBV5-4	TRBJ2-3	.	.	CASSLPSGYTQYF	TGTGCCAGCAGCTTGCCTAGTGGGTATACGCAGTATTTT
TRBV10-3	TRBJ1-3	.	.	CAISLQGVGNTIYF	TGTGCCATCAGTTTACAGGGCGTCGGAAACACCATATATTTT
TRBV3-1/TRBV3-2	TRBJ1-2	.	TRBD1	CASSPGTGSVRYGYTF	TGTGCCAGCAGCCCGGGGACAGGGTCGGTAAGGTATGGCTACACCTTC
TRBV6-5	TRBJ1-4	.	.	CASSYSTGGREKLFF	TGTGCCAGCAGTTACTCGACGGGGGGGCGCGAAAAACTGTTTTTT
TRBV2	TRBJ1-2	.	TRBD1	CASSVTGGHGYTF	TGTGCCAGCAGTGTAACAGGGGGCCATGGCTACACCTTC
TRBV27	TRBJ1-2	.	.	CASRRTANYGYTF	TGTGCCAGCAGGCGGACAGCTAACTATGGCTACACCTTC